This record looks at one TCR beta chain sequence and its context. The target antigen is unknown. The sample originates from a study of shared clonotypes between healthy human individuals. Study-wide results and caveats: On the whole, naive subsets had larger estimated richness than memory subsets had.

Donors were healthy HIV-negative adults without recent acute infections or vaccinations. CD4+ cells yielded CD45RA+ naive and CD45RA-negative memory subsets. This CDR3 is 14 amino acids long. Germline V gene lookup returns CDR1 MNHNS and CDR2 SASEGT. V dropped 3 bases and J dropped 5 bases, with 11 bases sitting between them. TCRdb keeps only in-frame clones here, not all; method: immunoSEQ multiplex PCR. The sample gives more than 2 million clones, around 95% of which show up once; around 0.13% is in the top ten. The receptor was derived from a man between 18 and 29 years old in good health. V usage is TRBV6-1 and J usage is TRBJ1-5, with unresolved D. The specimen was naive CD4+ T cells sorted from blood. Noted subset: CD45RA+ positively selected. The CDR3 DNA is TGTGCCAGCAGTGAGAGGGTAGGGTATCAGCCCCAGCATTTT. This codes for CASSERVGYQPQHF.